This TCR beta chain was recovered during a study of CD8+CD57+ T cells in acquired aplastic anemia (dated by TCRdb to about 2018). Background for the entire study: DNA extracted from sorted CD4+ and CD8+ cells had a mean of approximately 3.5 ug, with a range of about 0.19 to 27.4 ug. CD8+CD57+ expansion was defined as a frequency above the mean frequency observed in healthy subjects. Here is what the overall study found, with its caveats: Roughly 30 CD8+ CDR3 sequences were shared between patients and controls but appeared highly expressed in patients and within their immunodominant clones. No significant difference in CD8+ Simpson's diversity was found between patients and healthy controls (P=0.060).

This clonotype has at least ten counts. Its cognate antigen has yet to be identified. Base qualities are not provided; no much larger clone lies one nucleotide away. The germline V gene supplies CDR1 SGHTA and CDR2 FQGNSA. The CDR3 measures 13 amino acids from cysteine to phenylalanine. Left in the record is the CDR3 DNA by itself, 39 bases read in frame from the first base. The V end gives up 8 bases and the J end 7 bases, leaving 7 bases in the junction not matched to a gene. Genomic DNA served as template for TCR beta VDJ combination and CDR3 sequence profiling. TCR repertoire sequencing was run on an Illumina HiSeq 2000. From the authors' description of their analysis: TRBV/TRBJ rearrangement plots, CDR3 size and DJ length profiles, and Simpson's diversity index were used to assess repertoires. Whichever DNA sequence was most abundant in the deep sequencing data was defined as the immunodominant clone. CDR3 amino acid sequences were screened for sharing across subjects and were compared with published repertoires and the VDJdb database. Through fastp at Q25 and MiXCR, TCRdb rebuilt clones from the public reads, retaining in-frame beta chains. Every CDR3 protein is listed once, alongside the most common genes and DNA of its rows. TCRdb's processing, not the study's, gives the V and J calls here. The sample table contains approximately 470,000 distinct CDR3 sequences; only one count was recorded for 25% to 40% of them. The top ten clones comprise about 0.8% of the sample.

Flow cytometry had shown CD8+CD57+ cell expansion in the patients selected for sequencing. Severe acquired aplastic anemia was diagnosed in all patients according to International Study of Aplastic Anemia and Agranulocytosis and Camitta criteria. Patients had received no therapy at the time of blood sampling. In the study, sorted CD4+ and CD8+ blood T cells from patients with severe aplastic anemia and from healthy subjects underwent deep sequencing of TCR repertoires. Patients were enrolled under clinicaltrials.gov protocols 00001620, 01623167, 00001397, 00071045, 00081523 and 00961064 in the USA. Ficoll-Paque density gradient centrifugation was used to isolate peripheral blood mononuclear cells. Before DNA extraction, CD4+ and CD8+ T cells were sorted with FACS or magnetic beads.

This TCR came from a human donor with aplastic anemia. Sequenced sample: sorted CD4+, CD8+, or CD8+CD57+ T cells (not recorded which) from PBMCs. The chain uses TRBV7-2 and TRBJ1-2, with TRBD1 matching 10 junction bases. The CDR3 sequence is CASGTRDRGGYTF. The DNA is TGTGCCAGCGGAACACGGGACAGGGGTGGCTACACCTTC.